The T cell receptor (beta chain) described here comes from a study of T-cell memory formation after mild COVID-19. Germline loops: CDR1 SGDLS, CDR2 YYNGEE. The CDR3 sequence is 14 residues long. The V end was cut by 3 bases, the J end by 7 bases, with 11 bases between. Sample barcodes and UMIs were carried by the TCR alpha and TCR beta cDNA libraries that 5'RACE generated with constant-segment primers. TCRdb reprocessed the 5' RACE reads via MiXCR and lists one record per CDR3 protein. Here the sample spans 350,000 to 450,000 distinct CDR3 sequences, roughly 20% being singletons. The clonotype comes from an adult woman who had mild COVID-19 (a few samples of this study predate the infection). Cell type and time point are not known. Sequencing was carried out using PBMCs or a T cell subset sorted from them (not recorded which). The chain carries TRBV9 and TRBJ1-6; D call uncertain. CDR3 coding DNA: TGTGCCAGCAGCGCGAGGACGGGGAATTCACCCCTCCACTTT. Its translation: CASSARTGNSPLHF.